This TCR beta chain came from a study of blood T cell repertoires in COVID-19. Whole-study context: The United States, Italy and Spain supplied acute and convalescent COVID-19 samples. PBMCs, B-cell-depleted T cells, or T cells provided the cDNA or gDNA that made up the material.

In the authors' workflow: The authors estimated nucleated cell counts from reference gene primer amplification. TCRdb's copy holds only in-frame clones and misses some; the assay was immunoSEQ multiplex PCR. V and J calls and clone size are as listed in that table; D and trimming were resolved from the DNA. The table lists about 190,000 clones, 89% of them singletons. This CDR3 has 15 amino acids. Germline CDR1 MNHNY, CDR2 SVGAGI (reference sequence). Unmatched junction bases numbered 14, after V lost 2 bases and J lost 11 bases. The TCR originated in a man in his forties with acute or convalescent COVID-19. The V call is TRBV6-6, the J call TRBJ1-1; 7 bases agree with TRBD1. Sequencing was performed on peripheral blood. This CDR3 is CASSYGRLGRGRAFF. The CDR3 DNA reads TGTGCCAGCAGTTACGGGAGGTTGGGAAGGGGGCGGGCTTTCTTT.